This section outlines one T cell receptor beta chain sequence together with its context. The data are from a study of T cell changes during pregnancy in multiple sclerosis. Produced via immunoSEQ multiplex PCR; TCRdb's table is partial and in-frame only. This sample has about 17,000 clones, with over 75% found just once. The CDR3 loop spans 17 amino acids. CDR1 SGHAT and CDR2 FQNNGV come from the germline V gene. V gave up 2 bases and J gave up 0 bases, with 13 bases separating them. The genes are TRBV11-2 and TRBJ2-2, with a weak D call TRBD2 (6 bases). The material sequenced was CD8+ T cells from peripheral blood mononuclear cells, taken after pregnancy. The source is a female donor in good health, enrolled as a control in a pregnancy study. DNA of the CDR3: TGTGCCAGCAGCTTAAGGAGGGGCTTTTCGAACACCGGGGAGCTGTTTTTT. Protein: CASSLRRGFSNTGELFF.